The 9 T cell receptor beta chains below were found in one sample sequenced in a study of T cells in Graves' hyperthyroidism and ophthalmopathy (dated by TCRdb to the late 2010s). The method behind the library was multiplex PCR. TCRdb names Illumina HiSeq 2000 as the instrument used. The TCR beta CDR3 regions were amplified from the RNA transcripts. The first round of RT-PCR for the TCR CDR3 was performed with the HTBI primer set and the Qiagen OneStep RT-PCR kit. The public reads were run again by TCRdb, first through fastp at Q25 and then through MiXCR, and only productive beta chains were kept. A single entry per CDR3 protein holds the most common genes and DNA from its merged rows. The sample has a few hundred thousand distinct CDR3 sequences on record, around 16% of them singletons. Approximately 30% of the sample is held by the ten biggest clonotypes. The sample was blood. The source of these receptors is a woman in her twenties or thirties with Graves' ophthalmopathy.

This chain connects TRBV27 to TRBJ2-3, with TRBD1 identical over 9 bases. This CDR3 region has 17 residues. CDR1 is MNHEY and CDR2 is SMNVEV in the germline V gene (reference sequence). After removal of 3 bases from V and 2 bases from J, the junction contained 9 bases not matched to a gene. CDR3 nucleotide sequence: TGTGCCAGCAGTTTCCTTACGACAGGGGGACACACAGATACGCAGTATTTT. Translated: CASSFLTTGGHTDTQYF.

This clonotype came up many times. J is TRBJ1-4 and V is TRBV18; 8 bases agree with TRBD1. Germline lookup yields CDR1 KGHSH and CDR2 LQKENI. There are 15 residues in the CDR3. V trimming: 3 bases; J trimming: 8 bases; junction bases outside the gene matches: 8. As DNA, the CDR3 is TGTGCCAGCTCACCTGGACAGGGATTGAGGGAAAAACTGTTTTTT. Its protein is CASSPGQGLREKLFF.

This clonotype was detected only a few times. The rearrangement joins TRBV4-3 to TRBJ1-2; D gene unclear. Germline loops: CDR1 LGHNA, CDR2 YSLEER. The CDR3 loop spans 13 amino acids. V shed 1 base and J shed 8 bases, with 11 bases lying between them. The CDR3 DNA follows: TGCGCCAGCAGCCAAGCTAGAAAAAGGGGCTACACCTTC. It codes for CASSQARKRGYTF.

This clonotype was counted between two and nine times. CDR3 sequence reads: CATSRDRGDTQYF. The CDR3 nucleotides read TGTGCCACCAGCAGAGATCGTGGGGATACGCAGTATTTT. The chain is built from TRBV15 and TRBJ2-3; no clear D gene. The CDR3 loop spans 13 amino acids. Trimming cost V 0 bases and J 6 bases, with 7 bases left between them. From germline, CDR1 is LNHNV and CDR2 YYDKDF (reference sequence).

This clonotype was seen many times. The chain joins TRBV6-2 or TRBV6-3 to TRBJ2-7, with 10 bases matching TRBD2. This CDR3 is 15 amino acids long. Losses at the gene ends were 2 bases for V and 2 bases for J; bases not matched to a gene: 3. Per the germline V gene, CDR1 is MNHEY and CDR2 is SVGEGT. The chain's CDR3 is CASSYQREGPYEQYF. DNA for the CDR3: TGTGCCAGCAGTTACCAGCGGGAGGGCCCCTACGAGCAGTACTTC.

This clonotype has only a few counts. The rearrangement links TRBV24-1 to TRBJ1-2; D remains unclear. The CDR3 sequence is 14 residues long. The ends were cut back, 6 bases at V and 4 bases at J, with 14 bases in the middle. Germline V gene lookup returns CDR1 KGHDR and CDR2 SFDVKD. The CDR3 protein is CATSSGRMAYGYTF. CDR3 sequence (DNA): TGTGCCACCAGTTCGGGCAGGATGGCCTATGGCTACACCTTC.

The chain links TRBV20-1 to TRBJ2-7; 10 bases fit TRBD1. The CDR3 length is 14 residues. With 1 base clipped from V and 7 bases from J, the junction kept 7 bases outside the gene matches. Germline V gene sequence: CDR1 DFQATT, CDR2 SNEGSKA (reference sequence). CDR3 residues: CSARVRQGAGEQYF. In nucleotides, the CDR3 is TGCAGTGCTAGAGTCCGACAGGGGGCGGGGGAGCAGTACTTC.

The chain carries TRBV12-3 or TRBV12-4 and TRBJ2-7; no clear D. Deletions cut 7 bases from V and 6 bases from J, with 13 bases between. CDR3 length equals 12 residues. CDR3 DNA: TGTGCCAGCAAGGCGCGGACGGGCGAGCAGTACTTC. Encoded protein: CASKARTGEQYF.

This clonotype was picked up many times. The chain recombines TRBV30 with TRBJ2-1; TRBD2 agrees at 12 bases. This CDR3 has 14 amino acids. In germline, CDR1 is GTSNPN, CDR2 SVGIG (reference sequence). The V and J ends lost 8 bases and 4 bases, in that order; junction bases with no gene match: 6. CDR3 in amino acids: CASRTSGIYNEQFF. As DNA, the CDR3 is TGTGCCAGCCGGACTAGCGGGATTTACAATGAGCAGTTCTTC.